The clone carrying this T cell receptor beta chain was recorded at least ten times. The antigen is undetermined. The sample belongs to a study of neurological immune-mediated disorders. TCRdb fed the 5' RACE reads into MiXCR, producing one record per CDR3 protein. Of around 66,000 distinct CDR3 sequences listed, 4.5% to 5.5% are singletons. Findings and caveats of the study: No CDR3 amino acid sequences recurred among expanded clones across subjects, suggesting private repertoires in all groups.

The CDR3 consists of 13 residues. Germline V lookup: CDR1 MNHNS, CDR2 SASEGT. V shed 4 bases and J shed 4 bases, with 10 bases lying between them. The chain links TRBV6-1 to TRBJ1-1; a possible D gene is TRBD1 (5 bases). This TCR derives from a woman in her 70s with multiple sclerosis. The sequencing input was PBMCs. DNA for the CDR3: TGTGCCAGCAGTGGAAGAAGGGGCACTGAAGCTTTCTTT. The encoded protein is CASSGRRGTEAFF.